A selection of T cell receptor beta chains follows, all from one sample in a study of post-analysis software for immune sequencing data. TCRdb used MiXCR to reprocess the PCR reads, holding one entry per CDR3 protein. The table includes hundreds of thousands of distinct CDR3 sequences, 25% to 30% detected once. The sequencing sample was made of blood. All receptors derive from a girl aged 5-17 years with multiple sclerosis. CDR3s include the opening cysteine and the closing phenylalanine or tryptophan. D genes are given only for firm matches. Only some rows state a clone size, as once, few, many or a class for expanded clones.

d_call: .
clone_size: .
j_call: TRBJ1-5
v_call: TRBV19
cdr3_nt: TGTGCCAGTACAGTACAGAATCAGCCCCAGCATTTT
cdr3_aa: CASTVQNQPQHF

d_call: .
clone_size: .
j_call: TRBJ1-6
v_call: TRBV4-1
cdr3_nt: TGCGCCAGCAGCCAAGATCTCCCAGGTTCCAATTCACCCCTCCACTTT
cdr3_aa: CASSQDLPGSNSPLHF

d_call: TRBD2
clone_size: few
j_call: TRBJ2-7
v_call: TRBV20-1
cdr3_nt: TGCAGTGCTCGGGAGGGCCCACTATATTACGAGCAGTACTTC
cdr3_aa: CSAREGPLYYEQYF

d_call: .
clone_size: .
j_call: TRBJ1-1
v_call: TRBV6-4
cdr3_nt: TGTGCCAGCAGTCAGGACCGAGACACTGAAGCTTTCTTT
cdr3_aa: CASSQDRDTEAFF

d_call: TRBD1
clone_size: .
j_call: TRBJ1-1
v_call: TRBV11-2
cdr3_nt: TGTGCCAGCAGCCCCCTACAGGGGGCTGTGGCTGAAGCTTTCTTT
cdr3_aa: CASSPLQGAVAEAFF

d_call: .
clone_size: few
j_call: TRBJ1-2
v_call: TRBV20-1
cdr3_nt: TGCAGTGCTAGAGACGTACAGAACCACTATGGCTACACCTTC
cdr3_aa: CSARDVQNHYGYTF

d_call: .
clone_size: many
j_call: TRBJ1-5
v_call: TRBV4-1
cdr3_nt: TGCGCCAGCAGCCCCGAAGGCTATCATCAGCCCCAGCATTTT
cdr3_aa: CASSPEGYHQPQHF

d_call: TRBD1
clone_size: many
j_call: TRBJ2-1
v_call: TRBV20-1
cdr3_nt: TGCAGTGCGAGCGACGGGACAGTAAAGATTCAGTTCTTC
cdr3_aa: CSASDGTVKIQFF

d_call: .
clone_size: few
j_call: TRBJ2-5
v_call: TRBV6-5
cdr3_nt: TGTGCCAGCAGTTACTGGCGGGGGCTCCAAGAGACCCAGTACTTC
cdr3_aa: CASSYWRGLQETQYF

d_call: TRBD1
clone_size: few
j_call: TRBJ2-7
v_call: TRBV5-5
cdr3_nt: TGTGCCAGCAGCTCATCCGGGAGTCTTTTGGACAGGGGGCGACCCTACGAGCAGTACTTC
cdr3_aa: CASSSSGSLLDRGRPYEQYF

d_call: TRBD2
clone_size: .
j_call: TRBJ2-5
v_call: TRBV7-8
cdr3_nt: TGTGCCAGCAGCTTACCGGGGTTCACGGGAGGGGGACAAGAGACCCAGTACTTC
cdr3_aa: CASSLPGFTGGGQETQYF

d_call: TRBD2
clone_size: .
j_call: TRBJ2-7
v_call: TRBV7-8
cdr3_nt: TGTGCCAGCAGCTACCAACAACTAGCGGGGGGGCCAGACGAGCAGTACTTC
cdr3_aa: CASSYQQLAGGPDEQYF

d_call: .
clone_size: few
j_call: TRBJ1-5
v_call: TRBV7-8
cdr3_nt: TGTGCCAGCAGCTTAGGAGACGGTCGGTATAGCAATCAGCCCCAGCATTTT
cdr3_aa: CASSLGDGRYSNQPQHF

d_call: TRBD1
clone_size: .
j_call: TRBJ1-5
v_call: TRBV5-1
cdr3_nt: TGCGCCAGCAGCCCGGGACAGGGATATGGTCAGCCCCAGCATTTT
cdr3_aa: CASSPGQGYGQPQHF

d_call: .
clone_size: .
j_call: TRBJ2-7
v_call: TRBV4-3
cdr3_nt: TGCGCCAGCAGCCAAGCCCAAACCGCCGAGCAGTACTTC
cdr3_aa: CASSQAQTAEQYF

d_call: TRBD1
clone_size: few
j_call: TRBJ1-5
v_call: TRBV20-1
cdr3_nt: TGCAGTGCAACCGGGACAGTTAGCAATCAGCCCCAGCATTTT
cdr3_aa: CSATGTVSNQPQHF

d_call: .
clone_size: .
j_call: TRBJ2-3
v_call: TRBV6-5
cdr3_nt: TGTGCCAGCAGTTACTCGACCGGCTGGAGTAGAGATACGCAGTATTTT
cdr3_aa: CASSYSTGWSRDTQYF

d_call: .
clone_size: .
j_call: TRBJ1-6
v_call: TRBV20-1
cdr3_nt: TGCAGTGCTAGAGATAGGGGGGGAACCTATAATTCACCCCTCCACTTT
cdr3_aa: CSARDRGGTYNSPLHF

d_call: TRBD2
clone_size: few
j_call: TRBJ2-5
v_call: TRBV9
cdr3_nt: TGTGCCAGCAGCGGGTCTAGCGGGTCCTTTGAAGAGACCCAGTACTTC
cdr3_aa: CASSGSSGSFEETQYF

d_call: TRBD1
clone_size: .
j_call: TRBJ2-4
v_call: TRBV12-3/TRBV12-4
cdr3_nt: TGTGCCAGCAGTTTTTTTCGGACAGGCAGGGACATTCAGTACTTC
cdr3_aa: CASSFFRTGRDIQYF

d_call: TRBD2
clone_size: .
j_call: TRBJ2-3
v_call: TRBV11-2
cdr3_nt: TGTGCCAGCAGGGGAGTTAGCGGGGGGGTGTATTTT
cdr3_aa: CASRGVSGGVYF

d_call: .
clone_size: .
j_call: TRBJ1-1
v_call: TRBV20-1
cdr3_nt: TGCAGTGCTAGAGATTATGCGGGGGTCACTGAAGCTTTCTTT
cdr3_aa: CSARDYAGVTEAFF

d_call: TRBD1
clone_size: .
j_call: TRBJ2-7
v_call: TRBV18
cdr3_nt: TGTGCCAGCTCCCCCGTCCAGGGGGCAAGTAGCGACGAGCAGTACTTC
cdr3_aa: CASSPVQGASSDEQYF

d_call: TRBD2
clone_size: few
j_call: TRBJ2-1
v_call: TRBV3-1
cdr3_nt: TGTGCCAGCAGCTACGGGACTAGCTCCTACAATGAGCAGTTCTTC
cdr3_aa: CASSYGTSSYNEQFF

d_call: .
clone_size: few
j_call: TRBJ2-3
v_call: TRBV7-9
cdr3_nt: TGTGCCAGCAGCTTCCACGGGGCGCAAGATACGCAGTATTTT
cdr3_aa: CASSFHGAQDTQYF

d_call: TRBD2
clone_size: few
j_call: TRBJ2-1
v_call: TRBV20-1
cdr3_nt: TGCAGTGCTCCCCATAGCGGGGCGGGCTACAATGAGCAGTTCTTC
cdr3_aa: CSAPHSGAGYNEQFF

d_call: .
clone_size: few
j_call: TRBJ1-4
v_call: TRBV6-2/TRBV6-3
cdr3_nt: TGTGCCAGCCGCCCGGACGGATATAATGAAAAACTGTTTTTT
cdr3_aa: CASRPDGYNEKLFF

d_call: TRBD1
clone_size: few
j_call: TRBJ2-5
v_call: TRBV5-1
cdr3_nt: TGCGCCAGCAGCTTGGGACAGGGGCACAAAGAGACCCAGTACTTC
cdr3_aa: CASSLGQGHKETQYF

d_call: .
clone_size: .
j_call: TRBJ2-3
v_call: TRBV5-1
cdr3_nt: TGCGCCAGCAGCATTGGATTAGGGGGCACAGATACGCAGTATTTT
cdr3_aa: CASSIGLGGTDTQYF

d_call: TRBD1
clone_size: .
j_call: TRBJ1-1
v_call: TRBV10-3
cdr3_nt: TGTGCCATCAGCCGAGGAACAGGGGCGAACACTGAAGCTTTCTTT
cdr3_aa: CAISRGTGANTEAFF

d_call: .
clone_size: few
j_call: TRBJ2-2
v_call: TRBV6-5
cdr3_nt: TGTGCCAGCAGTTACTACTTCGGGAGCGGCACCGGGGAGCTGTTTTTT
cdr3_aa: CASSYYFGSGTGELFF

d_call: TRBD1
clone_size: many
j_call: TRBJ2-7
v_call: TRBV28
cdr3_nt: TGTGCCAGCAACCAGGGACAGGCTTACTACGAGCAGTACTTC
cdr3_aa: CASNQGQAYYEQYF

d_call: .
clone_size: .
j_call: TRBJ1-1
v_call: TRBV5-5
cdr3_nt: TGTGCCAGCAGCCGGAGGGTAGGGGGCACTGAAGCTTTCTTT
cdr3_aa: CASSRRVGGTEAFF

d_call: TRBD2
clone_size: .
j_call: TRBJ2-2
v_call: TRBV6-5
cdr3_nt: TGTGCCAGCAGTTACTGGGGGGGAAACACCGGGGAGCTGTTTTTT
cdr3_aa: CASSYWGGNTGELFF

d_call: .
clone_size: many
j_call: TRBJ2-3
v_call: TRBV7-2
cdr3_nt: TGTGCCAGCAGCTTCGGAGTGGCAGATACGCAGTATTTT
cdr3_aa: CASSFGVADTQYF